Sequencing of this T cell receptor beta chain was carried out in a study of T-cell memory formation after mild COVID-19 (dated by TCRdb to about 2021). Study-wide context: TCR sequence clusters from the two donors were found to be largely donor specific. Two young, previously healthy adult volunteers made up the cohort, one male and one female. In two donors, T-cell clones that expanded and contracted after mild COVID-19 were followed by sequencing TCRalpha and TCRbeta repertoires longitudinally.

V and J are truncated by 1 base and 7 bases respectively, leaving an intervening sequence of 8 bases. From the cysteine through the phenylalanine, the CDR3 covers 14 amino acids. Only the CDR3 portion is preserved as DNA: 42 bases, with reading frame beginning at the first base. CDR1 and CDR2, per the germline V gene (reference sequence), are SEHNR and FQNEAQ. Ficoll-Paque density gradient centrifugation was used to isolate PBMCs. What the study reported, not specific to this receptor: Some responding clones were detected in pre-infection memory, suggesting pre-existing cross-reactive memory T cells joined the SARS-CoV-2 response. Balanced CD4/CD8 phenotypes were observed for clones contracting from day 15 to 85, whereas a bias towards CD4+ was observed for a second wave of clones expanding from day 15 to 37. Contracting CD4+ clones turned up mainly in the CM and EM memory subsets, whereas EMRA was where CD8+ clones were enriched. Whether the second-wave clones peaking on day 37 were SARS-CoV-2 specific was not confirmed. The study covered only two mild cases, and larger cohorts including severe cases with pre-infection samples were considered necessary.

This sample was sequenced with an Illumina NovaSeq 6000. TCRalpha and TCRbeta cDNA libraries were built by 5'RACE with constant-segment primers, adding sample barcodes and unique molecular identifiers. Trizol reagent was used to extract RNA from every sample. The libraries were amplified in two PCR steps, and the second step added a second sample barcode and Illumina TruSeq adapters. Sequencing of libraries was performed on an Illumina NovaSeq with 2 x 150 bp paired-end reads. The authors' pipeline ran thus. The reads were demultiplexed and collapsed into UMI-guided consensus sequences using migec v1.2.7. With mixcr v2.1.11, UMI consensuses were aligned to TRA and TRB V and J templates and assembled into clonotypes. A clonotype was counted as expanded or contracted only if both edgeR and NoisET called the change significant, with noise models trained on biological replicates. edgeR calls used a false discovery rate-adjusted p below 0.01 and a log2 fold-change threshold of 1. PCA with hierarchical clustering of max-normalized trajectories of the 1000 most abundant clonotypes was used as exploratory dynamics analysis. Each responding clone was given a CD4 or CD8 phenotype based on the CD4+ and CD8+ repertoires, which had been sequenced separately. Clones were called with MiXCR by TCRdb after fastp trimmed the public reads at Q25, and only in-frame beta chains were retained. Every entry covers one CDR3 protein and lists the most common genes and DNA from its rows. The V and J calls shown here were made by TCRdb, not taken from the authors' results. This sample gives roughly 410,000 distinct CDR3 sequences in total; 20% to 30% of them show up just once. The ten largest clones capture 7% to 9.5% of the sample.

As to this clonotype: The clone's antigen remains unknown. Nothing much larger sits one base from this clone, and base qualities are not available.

The sample consisted of PBMCs or a T cell subset sorted from them (not recorded which). Rearrangement joined TRBV7-9 to TRBJ1-6, with no confidently assigned D gene. This TCR was sampled from an adult woman who had mild COVID-19 (a few samples of this study predate the infection). The sample titles of this study are shuffled in the database, so cell type and time point are left out; the donor was told from shared clones. At the DNA level, the sequence is TGTGCCAGCAGCTTAGACAGCGTAAATTCACCCCTCCACTTT. Translated, this is CASSLDSVNSPLHF.